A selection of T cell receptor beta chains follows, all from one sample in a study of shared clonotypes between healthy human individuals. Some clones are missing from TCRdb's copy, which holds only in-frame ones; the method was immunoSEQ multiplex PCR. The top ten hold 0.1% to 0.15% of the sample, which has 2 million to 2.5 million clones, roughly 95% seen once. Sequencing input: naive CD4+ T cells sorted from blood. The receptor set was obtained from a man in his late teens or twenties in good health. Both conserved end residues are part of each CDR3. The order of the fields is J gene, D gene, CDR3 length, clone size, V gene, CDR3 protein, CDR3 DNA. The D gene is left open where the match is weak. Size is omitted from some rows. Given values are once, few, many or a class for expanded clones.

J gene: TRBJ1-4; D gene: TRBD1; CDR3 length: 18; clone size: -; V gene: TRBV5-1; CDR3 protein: CASSLMGQGVAANEKLFF; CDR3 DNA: TGCGCCAGCAGCTTGATGGGACAGGGGGTGGCAGCTAATGAAAAACTGTTTTTT
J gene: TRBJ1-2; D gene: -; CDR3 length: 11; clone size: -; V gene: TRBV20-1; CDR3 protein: CSASRAGGYTF; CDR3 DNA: TGCAGTGCTAGTCGTGCAGGCGGCTACACCTTC
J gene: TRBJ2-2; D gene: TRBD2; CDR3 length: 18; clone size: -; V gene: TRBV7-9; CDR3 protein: CASSLGASGGLNTGELFF; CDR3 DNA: TGTGCCAGCAGCTTAGGGGCTAGCGGGGGACTGAACACCGGGGAGCTGTTTTTT
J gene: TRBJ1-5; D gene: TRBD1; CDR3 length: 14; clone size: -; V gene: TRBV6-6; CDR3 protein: CASRRTGDNQPQHF; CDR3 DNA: TGTGCCAGCAGACGGACAGGGGACAATCAGCCCCAGCATTTT
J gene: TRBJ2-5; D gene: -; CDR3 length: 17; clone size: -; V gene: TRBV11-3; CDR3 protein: CASNLPRQGHPQETQYF; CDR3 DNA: TGTGCCAGCAATCTACCGCGGCAGGGCCACCCACAAGAGACCCAGTACTTC
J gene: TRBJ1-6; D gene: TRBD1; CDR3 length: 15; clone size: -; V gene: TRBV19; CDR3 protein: CAVGQGAVESSPLHF; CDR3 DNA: TGTGCCGTCGGACAGGGGGCGGTTGAGAGTTCACCCCTCCACTTT
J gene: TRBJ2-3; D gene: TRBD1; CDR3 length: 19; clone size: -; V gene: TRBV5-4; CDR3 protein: CASSPRQGEVRYGTDTQYF; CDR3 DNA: TGTGCCAGCAGCCCCCGACAGGGGGAGGTCAGGTACGGCACAGATACGCAGTATTTT
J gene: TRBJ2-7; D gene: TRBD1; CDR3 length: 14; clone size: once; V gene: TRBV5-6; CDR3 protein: CASSSGTGRYEQYF; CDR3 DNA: TGTGCCAGCAGCTCCGGGACAGGCAGATACGAGCAGTACTTC
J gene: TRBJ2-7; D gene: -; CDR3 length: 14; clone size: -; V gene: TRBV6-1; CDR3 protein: CASSEVQGRDEQYF; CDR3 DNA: TGTGCCAGCAGTGAAGTACAGGGTCGGGACGAGCAGTACTTC
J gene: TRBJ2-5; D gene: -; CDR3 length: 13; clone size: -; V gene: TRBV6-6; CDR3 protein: CASNAGYQETQYF; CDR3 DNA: TGTGCCAGCAATGCAGGGTATCAGGAGACCCAGTACTTC
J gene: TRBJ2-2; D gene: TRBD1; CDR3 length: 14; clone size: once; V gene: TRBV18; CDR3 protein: CASSRGQDTGELFF; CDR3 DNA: TGTGCCAGCTCGCGCGGACAGGACACCGGGGAGCTGTTTTTT
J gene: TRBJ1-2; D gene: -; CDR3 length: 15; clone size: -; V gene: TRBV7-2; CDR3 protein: CASSDPLRQGGGYTF; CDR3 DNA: TGTGCCAGCAGCGACCCCCTGCGGCAGGGAGGTGGCTACACCTTC
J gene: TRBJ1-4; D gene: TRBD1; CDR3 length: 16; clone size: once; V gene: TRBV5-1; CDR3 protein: CASSSGTGATNEKLFF; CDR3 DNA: TGCGCCAGCAGCTCCGGGACAGGGGCAACTAATGAAAAACTGTTTTTT
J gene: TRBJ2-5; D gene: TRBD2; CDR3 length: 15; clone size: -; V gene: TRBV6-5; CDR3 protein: CASSKLAGDQETQYF; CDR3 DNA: TGTGCCAGCAGTAAACTAGCGGGGGACCAAGAGACCCAGTACTTC
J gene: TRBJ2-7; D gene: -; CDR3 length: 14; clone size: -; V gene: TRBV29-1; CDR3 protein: CSAVIEPDSYEQYF; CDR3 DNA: TGCAGCGCAGTAATAGAACCAGATTCCTACGAGCAGTACTTC
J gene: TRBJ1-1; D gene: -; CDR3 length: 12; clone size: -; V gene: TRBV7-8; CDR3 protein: CASSLAEGMAFF; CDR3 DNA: TGTGCCAGCAGCTTAGCAGAGGGGATGGCTTTCTTT
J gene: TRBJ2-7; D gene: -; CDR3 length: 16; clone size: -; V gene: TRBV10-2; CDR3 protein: CASSTSLGEWNYEQYF; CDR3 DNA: TGCGCCAGCAGTACCTCCCTGGGGGAGTGGAACTACGAGCAGTACTTC
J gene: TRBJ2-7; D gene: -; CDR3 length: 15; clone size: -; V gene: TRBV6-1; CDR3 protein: CASSRGFGDAYEQYF; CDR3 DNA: TGTGCCAGCAGTCGCGGATTTGGGGACGCCTACGAGCAGTACTTC
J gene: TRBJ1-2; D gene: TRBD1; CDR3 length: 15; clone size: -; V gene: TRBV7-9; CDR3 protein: CASSSNSLTGTGYTF; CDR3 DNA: TGTGCCAGCAGCTCGAACAGTCTGACAGGGACTGGCTACACCTTC
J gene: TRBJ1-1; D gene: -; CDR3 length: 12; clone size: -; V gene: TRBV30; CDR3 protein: CAWSRAGIEAFF; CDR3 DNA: TGTGCCTGGAGCCGAGCTGGGATTGAAGCTTTCTTT
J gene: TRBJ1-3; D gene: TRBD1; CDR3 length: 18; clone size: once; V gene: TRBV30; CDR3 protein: CAWSVGTGGFMSGNTIYF; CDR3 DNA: TGTGCCTGGAGTGTAGGGACAGGGGGCTTTATGAGTGGAAACACCATATATTTT